This note documents a single T cell receptor (beta chain) sequence. No antigen is known for it. TCRdb re-derived calls from the RT-PCR reads in MiXCR, one entry per CDR3 protein. In the table there are around 760,000 distinct CDR3 sequences, about 15% of which are singletons. The sample is drawn from a study of response to subunit inactivated influenza vaccine. Overall study findings and caveats: It was suggested by the authors that few new T cells are recruited by each seasonal influenza vaccination.

With V trimmed by 6 bases and J by 0 bases, 7 bases remained unmatched. Per the germline V gene, CDR1 is MDHEN and CDR2 is SYDVKM. This CDR3 is 15 amino acids long. The gene calls are TRBV28 and TRBJ2-5; TRBD2 aligns across 7 bases. This TCR derives from a middle-aged man who received an inactivated influenza vaccine. The specimen was PBMCs from blood, collected less than 15 days before vaccination. The CDR3 DNA reads as TGTGCCAGCAGAGGAGCGGGAAAGTACCAAGAGACCCAGTACTTC. Translation gives CASRGAGKYQETQYF.